This TCR beta chain was sequenced for a study of cytomegalovirus exposure and HLA in healthy donors. Findings of the study overall: Rare sequences made up most TCRs, while some public TCRs were found in many donors. Analysis was carried out at a later point, and it linked a missense DCLRE1C variant to TCR beta V- and J-gene trimming. A later analysis reportedly found fewer N-insertions in an Asian-associated ancestry cluster than the approximately 660-donor mean.

This CDR3 is 15 amino acids long. CDR1 and CDR2 (germline): MDHEN, SYDVKM. V lost 8 bases to trimming and J lost 1 base, with 16 bases between them. The study sampled nominally healthy donors, though unrecorded immune exposures were likely. PCR used 60 Vbeta primers and 13 Jbeta primers. TCRdb keeps only in-frame clones here, not all; method: immunoSEQ multiplex PCR. The table has approximately 150,000 clones, around 70% seen once. Regarding this clone: Antigen specificity is unknown.

The gene calls are TRBV28 and TRBJ2-3; tentatively, D is TRBD2 (5 bases). This sequence originates from a man between 18 and 29 years old in good health and CMV-seropositive. Material for sequencing was PBMCs. CDR3 sequence (DNA): TGTGCCAGCTCCCCTTTGCGGGCCCGCACAGATACGCAGTATTTT. This codes for CASSPLRARTDTQYF.